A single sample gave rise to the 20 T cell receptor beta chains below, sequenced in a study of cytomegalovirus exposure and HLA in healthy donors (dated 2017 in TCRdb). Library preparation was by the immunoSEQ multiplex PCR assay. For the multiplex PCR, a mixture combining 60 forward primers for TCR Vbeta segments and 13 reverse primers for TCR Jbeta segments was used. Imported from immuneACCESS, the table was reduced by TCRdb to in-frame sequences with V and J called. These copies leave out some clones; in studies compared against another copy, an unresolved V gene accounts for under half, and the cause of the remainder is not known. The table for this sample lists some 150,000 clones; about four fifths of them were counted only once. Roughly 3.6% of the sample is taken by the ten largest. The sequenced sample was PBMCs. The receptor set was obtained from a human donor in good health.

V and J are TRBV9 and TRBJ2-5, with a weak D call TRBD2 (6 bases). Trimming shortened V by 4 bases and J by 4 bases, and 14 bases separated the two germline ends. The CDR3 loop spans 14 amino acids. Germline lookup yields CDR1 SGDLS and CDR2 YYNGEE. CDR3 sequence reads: CASSPGGVVETQYF. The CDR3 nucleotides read TGTGCCAGCAGCCCCGGGGGAGTAGTAGAGACCCAGTACTTC.

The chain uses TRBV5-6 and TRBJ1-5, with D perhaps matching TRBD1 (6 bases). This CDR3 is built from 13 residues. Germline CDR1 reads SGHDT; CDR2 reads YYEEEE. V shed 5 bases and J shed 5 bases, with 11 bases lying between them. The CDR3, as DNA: TGTGCCAGCAGTAAATACAGGGATCAGCCCCAGCATTTT. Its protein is CASSKYRDQPQHF.

The CDR3 sequence: CASSSTGTGSPTF. The CDR3 coding sequence is TGTGCCAGCAGCTCTACCGGGACAGGGTCCCCCACCTTC. The chain links TRBV11-3 to TRBJ1-2, with TRBD1 matching 9 bases. Germline V CDR1 and CDR2: SGHNT, YENEEA. CDR3 length: 13 residues. The V segment lost 4 bases and the J segment 13 bases; nucleotides outside the gene matches: 10.

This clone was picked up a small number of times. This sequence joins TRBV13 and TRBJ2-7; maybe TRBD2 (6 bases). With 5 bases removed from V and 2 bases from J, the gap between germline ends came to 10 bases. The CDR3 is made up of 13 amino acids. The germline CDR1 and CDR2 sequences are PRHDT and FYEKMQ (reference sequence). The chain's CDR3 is CASSPGLTYEQYF. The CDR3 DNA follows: TGTGCCAGCAGCCCGGGACTTACCTACGAGCAGTACTTC.

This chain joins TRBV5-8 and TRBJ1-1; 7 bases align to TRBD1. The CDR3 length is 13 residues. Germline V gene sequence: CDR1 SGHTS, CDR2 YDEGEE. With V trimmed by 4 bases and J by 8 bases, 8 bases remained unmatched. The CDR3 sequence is CASSQGGKREAFF. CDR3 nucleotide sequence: TGTGCCAGCAGCCAGGGGGGAAAAAGAGAAGCTTTCTTT.

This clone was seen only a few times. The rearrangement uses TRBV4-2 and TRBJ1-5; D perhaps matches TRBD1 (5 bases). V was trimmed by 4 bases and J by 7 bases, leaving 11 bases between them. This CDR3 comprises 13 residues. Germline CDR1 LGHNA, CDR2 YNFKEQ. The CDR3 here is CASSPQGWQPQHF. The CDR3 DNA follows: TGTGCCAGCAGCCCCCAGGGCTGGCAGCCCCAGCATTTT.

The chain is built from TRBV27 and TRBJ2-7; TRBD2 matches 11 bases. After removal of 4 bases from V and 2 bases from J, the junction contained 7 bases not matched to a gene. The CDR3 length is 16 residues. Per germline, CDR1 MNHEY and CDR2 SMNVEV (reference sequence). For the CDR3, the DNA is TGTGCCAGCAGTTCCCTAGCGGGAGGCCTCACCTACGAGCAGTACTTC. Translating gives CASSSLAGGLTYEQYF.

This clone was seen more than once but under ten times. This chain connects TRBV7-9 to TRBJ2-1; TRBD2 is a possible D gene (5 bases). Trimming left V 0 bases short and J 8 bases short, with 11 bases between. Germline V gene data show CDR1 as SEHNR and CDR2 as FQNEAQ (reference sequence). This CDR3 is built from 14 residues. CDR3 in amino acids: CASSLAAGGHEQFF. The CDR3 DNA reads TGTGCCAGCAGCTTAGCGGCAGGAGGTCATGAGCAGTTCTTC.

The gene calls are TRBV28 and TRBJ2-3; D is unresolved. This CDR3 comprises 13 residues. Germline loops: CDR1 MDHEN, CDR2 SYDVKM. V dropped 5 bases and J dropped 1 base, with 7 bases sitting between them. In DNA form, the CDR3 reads TGTGCCAGCAGTACTCAAGGCACAGATACGCAGTATTTT. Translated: CASSTQGTDTQYF.

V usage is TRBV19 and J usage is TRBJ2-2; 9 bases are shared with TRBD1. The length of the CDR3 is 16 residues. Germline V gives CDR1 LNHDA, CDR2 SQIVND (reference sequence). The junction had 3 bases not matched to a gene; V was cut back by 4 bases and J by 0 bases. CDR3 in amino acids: CASSTGTGTNTGELFF. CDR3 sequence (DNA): TGTGCCAGTAGTACTGGGACAGGGACGAACACCGGGGAGCTGTTTTTT.

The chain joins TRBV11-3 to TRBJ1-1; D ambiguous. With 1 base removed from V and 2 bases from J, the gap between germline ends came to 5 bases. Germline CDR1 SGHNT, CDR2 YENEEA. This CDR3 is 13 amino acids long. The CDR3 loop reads CASSLVKNTEAFF. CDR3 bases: TGTGCCAGCAGCTTAGTCAAAAACACTGAAGCTTTCTTT.

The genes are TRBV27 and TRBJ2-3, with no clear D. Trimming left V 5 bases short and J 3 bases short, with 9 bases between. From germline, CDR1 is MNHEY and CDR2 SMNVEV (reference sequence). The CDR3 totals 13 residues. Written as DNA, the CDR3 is TGTGCCAGCAGTCCAAGACAAACAGATACGCAGTATTTT. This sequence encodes CASSPRQTDTQYF.

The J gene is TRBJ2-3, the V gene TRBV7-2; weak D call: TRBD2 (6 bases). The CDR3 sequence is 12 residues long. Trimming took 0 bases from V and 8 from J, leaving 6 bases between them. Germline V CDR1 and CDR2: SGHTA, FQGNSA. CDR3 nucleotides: TGTGCCAGCAGCTTAGCGGGAGGTACGCAGTATTTT. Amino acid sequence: CASSLAGGTQYF.

CDR3 nucleotide sequence: TGTGCCAGCAGTTTTACAGGGGGCTCCTATGGCTACACCTTC. Translation: CASSFTGGSYGYTF. J is TRBJ1-2 and V is TRBV27; TRBD1 matches 9 bases. The V and J ends lost 3 bases and 4 bases, in that order; junction bases with no gene match: 3. CDR3 length: 14 amino acids. CDR1 and CDR2 (germline): MNHEY, SMNVEV (reference sequence).

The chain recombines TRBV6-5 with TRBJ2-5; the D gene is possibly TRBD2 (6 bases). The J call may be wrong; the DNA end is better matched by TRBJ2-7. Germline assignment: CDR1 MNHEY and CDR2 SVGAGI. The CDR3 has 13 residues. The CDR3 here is CASSEGLFYEQYF. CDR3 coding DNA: TGTGCCAGCAGCGAGGGACTGTTCTACGAGCAGTACTTC.

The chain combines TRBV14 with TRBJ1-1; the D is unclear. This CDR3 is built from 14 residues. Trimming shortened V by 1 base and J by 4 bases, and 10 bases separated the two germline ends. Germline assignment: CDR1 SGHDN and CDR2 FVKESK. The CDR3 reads CASSQGEYTTEAFF. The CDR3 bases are TGTGCCAGCAGCCAAGGCGAGTATACCACTGAAGCTTTCTTT.

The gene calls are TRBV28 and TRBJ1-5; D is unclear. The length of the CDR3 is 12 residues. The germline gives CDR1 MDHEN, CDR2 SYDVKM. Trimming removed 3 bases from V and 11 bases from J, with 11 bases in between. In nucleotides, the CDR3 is TGTGCCAGCAGTTTTAGGAGTCTTTCCCAGCATTTT. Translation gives CASSFRSLSQHF.

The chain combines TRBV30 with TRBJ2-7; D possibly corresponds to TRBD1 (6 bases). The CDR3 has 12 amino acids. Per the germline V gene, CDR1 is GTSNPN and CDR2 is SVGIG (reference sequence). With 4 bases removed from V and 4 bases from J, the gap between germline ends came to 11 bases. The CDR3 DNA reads TGTGCCTGGACACAGGGTTCTTACGAGCAGTACTTC. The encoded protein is CAWTQGSYEQYF. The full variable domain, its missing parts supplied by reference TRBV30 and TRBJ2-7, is SQTIHQWPATLVQPVGSPLSLECTVEGTSNPNLYWYRQAAGRGLQLLFYSVGIGQISSEVPQNLSASRPQDRQFILSSKKLLLSDSGFYLCAWTQGSYEQYFGPGTRLTVT.

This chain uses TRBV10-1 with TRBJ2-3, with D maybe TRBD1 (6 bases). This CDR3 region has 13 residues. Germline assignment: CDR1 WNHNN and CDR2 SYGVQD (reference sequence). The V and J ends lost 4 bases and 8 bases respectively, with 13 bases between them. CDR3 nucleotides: TGCGCCAGCAGTGCGGACAGTGGACGTACGCAGTATTTT. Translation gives CASSADSGRTQYF.

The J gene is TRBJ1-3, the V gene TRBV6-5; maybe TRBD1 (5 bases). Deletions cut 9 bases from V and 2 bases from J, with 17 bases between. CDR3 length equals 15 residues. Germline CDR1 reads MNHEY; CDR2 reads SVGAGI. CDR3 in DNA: TGTGCCAGTAAACTCCAGGGTGATGCTGGAAACACCATATATTTT. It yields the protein CASKLQGDAGNTIYF.